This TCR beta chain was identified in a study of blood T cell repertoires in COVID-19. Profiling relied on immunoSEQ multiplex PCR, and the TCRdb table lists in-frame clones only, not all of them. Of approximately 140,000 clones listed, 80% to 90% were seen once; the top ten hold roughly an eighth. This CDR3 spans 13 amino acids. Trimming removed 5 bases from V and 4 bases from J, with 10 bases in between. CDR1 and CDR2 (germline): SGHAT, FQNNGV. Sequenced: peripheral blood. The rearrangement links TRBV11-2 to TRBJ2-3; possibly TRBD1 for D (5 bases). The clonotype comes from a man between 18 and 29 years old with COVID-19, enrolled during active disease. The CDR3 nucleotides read TGTGCCAGCAGCCCTCTCAGGGCAGATACGCAGTATTTT. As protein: CASSPLRADTQYF.